This entry lists 7 T cell receptor beta chains sequenced from one sample in a study of blood T cell repertoires in COVID-19. Libraries were prepared by immunoSEQ multiplex PCR; TCRdb keeps only in-frame clonotypes and omits some of them. The data show about 180,000 clones, 88% seen once. Sequenced material: peripheral blood. The receptors shown here come from a woman aged 25 to 39 with acute or convalescent COVID-19.

The chain uses TRBV7-9 and TRBJ2-1; tentative D call: TRBD2 (5 bases). V lost 5 bases, J lost 0 bases, and 11 bases lay in between. CDR3 size: 15 residues. Germline values: CDR1 SEHNR, CDR2 FQNEAQ (reference sequence). CDR3 nucleotides: TGTGCCAGCAGCCCCCGGGGTAACTCCTACAATGAGCAGTTCTTC. This codes for CASSPRGNSYNEQFF.

The chain couples TRBV6-1 to TRBJ2-1, with 10 bases lining up with TRBD2. The germline V gene encodes CDR1 MNHNS and CDR2 SASEGT. The length of the CDR3 is 14 residues. The V and J ends lost 2 bases and 7 bases, in that order; junction bases with no gene match: 2. CDR3 bases: TGTGCCAGCAGTGAAACTAGCGGGAATAATGAGCAGTTCTTC. This gives the protein CASSETSGNNEQFF.

V is TRBV4-2 and J is TRBJ2-1; 12 positions match TRBD2. With 10 bases clipped from V and 7 bases from J, the junction kept 8 bases outside the gene matches. Germline V CDR1 and CDR2: LGHNA, YNFKEQ. CDR3 length: 14 amino acids. The CDR3 loop reads CATLAGGPSNEQFF. CDR3 sequence (DNA): TGTGCCACGCTAGCGGGAGGGCCCTCGAATGAGCAGTTCTTC.

This chain joins TRBV4-1 and TRBJ2-1; 7 positions agree with TRBD2. The CDR3 runs 13 residues. The V segment lost 5 bases and the J segment 9 bases; nucleotides outside the gene matches: 7. Germline CDR1 MGHRA, CDR2 YSYEKL. CDR3 residues: CASSTLLASEQFF. CDR3 sequence (DNA): TGCGCCAGCAGCACTCTACTAGCGTCTGAGCAGTTCTTC.

This chain joins TRBV6-5 and TRBJ1-1; a possible D gene is TRBD1 (5 bases). This CDR3 has 15 amino acids. The germline V gene encodes CDR1 MNHEY and CDR2 SVGAGI. Deletions cut 7 bases from V and 0 bases from J, with 15 bases between. The CDR3: CASKPPGLLNTEAFF. The CDR3 region has the DNA TGTGCCAGCAAACCGCCGGGACTGCTGAACACTGAAGCTTTCTTT.

V and J are TRBV7-6 and TRBJ2-3, with TRBD2 identical over 8 bases. CDR1 and CDR2 (germline): SGHVS, FNYEAQ. Unmatched junction bases numbered 10, after V lost 1 base and J lost 1 base. This CDR3 is 18 amino acids long. CDR3 amino acids: CASSLGASGPGGTDTQYF. The CDR3 DNA follows: TGTGCCAGCAGCTTAGGGGCTAGCGGGCCCGGGGGCACAGATACGCAGTATTTT.

The J gene is TRBJ2-7, the V gene TRBV27; unclear D gene. The CDR3 runs to 14 residues. The V end lost 2 bases, the J end lost 0 bases, and 8 bases lay between the germline ends. The germline V gene has CDR1 MNHEY and CDR2 SMNVEV (reference sequence). The chain's CDR3 is CASSLISGSYEQYF. CDR3 DNA: TGTGCCAGCAGTTTAATTTCGGGCTCCTACGAGCAGTACTTC.